The 25 T cell receptor beta chains presented below share a single source sample, sequenced in a study of blood T cell repertoires in COVID-19. Using immunoSEQ multiplex PCR, the repertoire was profiled, and TCRdb retains in-frame clones only, with some absent. The repertoire has 270,000 or so clones, around 82% of them found once; the top ten carry 3.4%. Sequencing was performed on PBMCs or T cells enriched from blood (not recorded which). The receptors stem from a man in his fifties or sixties who had recovered from COVID-19.

This sequence joins TRBV24-1 and TRBJ2-3, with 10 bases identical to TRBD2. CDR3 length: 18 residues. Germline CDR1 reads KGHDR; CDR2 reads SFDVKD. The V gene end was trimmed by 3 bases and the J gene end by 4 bases; junction bases not matched to a gene: 12. The CDR3 here is CATSDPKLAGQIPDTQYF. In DNA form, the CDR3 reads TGTGCCACCAGTGATCCTAAACTAGCGGGACAAATTCCAGATACGCAGTATTTT.

A word on this clone: This same CDR3 is encoded by further DNA sequences in the sample. The chain links TRBV11-2 to TRBJ2-5; TRBD2 aligns across 7 bases. The CDR3 length is 14 residues. With 3 bases clipped from V and 3 bases from J, the junction kept 4 bases outside the gene matches. CDR1 and CDR2 (germline): SGHAT, FQNNGV. The CDR3 loop reads CASSLSRGEETQYF. In DNA, the CDR3 is TGTGCCAGCAGCTTGAGTCGGGGGGAAGAGACCCAGTACTTC. The full variable domain, with the rest looked up from reference TRBV11-2 and TRBJ2-5, is EAGVAQSPRYKIIEKRQSVAFWCNPISGHATLYWYQQILGQGPKLLIQFQNNGVVDDSQLPKDRFSAERLKGVDSTLKIQPAKLEDSAVYLCASSLSRGEETQYFGPGTRLLVL.

The chain uses TRBV7-6 and TRBJ2-7, with TRBD2 matching over 7 bases. Trimming took 1 base from V and 0 from J; bases not matched to a gene: 6. From germline, CDR1 is SGHVS and CDR2 FNYEAQ. CDR3 length: 16 residues. This chain's CDR3 is CASSLEASGSSYEQYF. The CDR3 nucleotides are TGTGCCAGCAGCTTAGAGGCTAGCGGATCCTCCTACGAGCAGTACTTC. Based on the CDR3 plus reference TRBV7-6 and TRBJ2-7, the full variable domain is GAGVSQSPRYKVTKRGQDVALRCDPISGHVSLYWYRQALGQGPEFLTYFNYEAQQDKSGLPNDRFSAERPEGSISTLTIQRTEQRDSAMYRCASSLEASGSSYEQYFGPGTRLTVT.

This clone was seen once. The rearrangement joins TRBV15 to TRBJ2-1, with D hard to call. The CDR3 is 13 residues long. Germline CDR1 reads LNHNV; CDR2 reads YYDKDF (reference sequence). V was clipped by 0 bases and J by 6 bases, with 6 bases between them. As DNA, the CDR3 is TGTGCCACCAGCAGAGAAACAAGCAATGAGCAGTTCTTC. It yields the protein CATSRETSNEQFF.

The V gene is TRBV5-1, the J gene TRBJ2-2; tentative D call: TRBD2 (6 bases). In germline, CDR1 is SGHRS, CDR2 YFSETQ. This CDR3 contains 15 residues. The ends were cut back, 6 bases at V and 4 bases at J, with 16 bases in the middle. This CDR3 is CASTPGRGFTGELFF. In DNA, the CDR3 is TGCGCCAGCACCCCCGGACGGGGGTTCACCGGGGAGCTGTTTTTT. Combining the CDR3 with reference TRBV5-1 and TRBJ2-2 gives the whole variable domain KAGVTQTPRYLIKTRGQQVTLSCSPISGHRSVSWYQQTPGQGLQFLFEYFSETQRNKGNFPGRFSGRQFSNSRSEMNVSTLELGDSALYLCASTPGRGFTGELFFGEGSRLTVL.

The rearrangement uses TRBV15 and TRBJ2-2; a possible D gene is TRBD1 (6 bases). Germline V lookup: CDR1 LNHNV, CDR2 YYDKDF (reference sequence). Trimming stripped 4 bases from V and 6 bases from J, with 6 bases between. The CDR3 length is 12 residues. This CDR3 reads CATSKGAGELFF. CDR3 DNA sequence: TGTGCCACCAGCAAGGGGGCCGGGGAGCTGTTTTTT.

The rearrangement joins TRBV7-2 to TRBJ2-5; the match to TRBD1 covers 7 bases. J gave up 4 bases and V 1 base, and 6 bases lay outside the gene matches. The CDR3 consists of 15 residues. Germline CDR1 and CDR2: SGHTA and FQGNSA. In DNA, the CDR3 is TGTGCCAGCAGCTTAGGAAGGGGGCAAGGAGAGACCCAGTACTTC. Translating it yields CASSLGRGQGETQYF.

The chain uses TRBV11-2 and TRBJ2-7, with D possibly matching TRBD2 (7 bases). Germline lookup yields CDR1 SGHAT and CDR2 FQNNGV. The ends were cut back, 5 bases at V and 4 bases at J, with 18 bases in the middle. The CDR3 is 15 residues long. CDR3 region: CASSLGGTTFYEQYF. The CDR3, as DNA: TGTGCCAGCAGCCTAGGGGGGACTACCTTTTACGAGCAGTACTTC.

This clone occurred once. The rearrangement uses TRBV5-1 and TRBJ1-1; weak D call: TRBD1 (5 bases). CDR3 length: 15 residues. CDR1 and CDR2 from the germline V gene are SGHRS and YFSETQ. The V and J ends lost 0 bases and 1 base respectively, with 10 bases between them. The CDR3 sequence is CASSLEAGWNTEAFF. CDR3 DNA sequence: TGCGCCAGCAGCTTGGAGGCAGGGTGGAACACTGAAGCTTTCTTT.

The J gene is TRBJ2-5, the V gene TRBV3-1 (or the pseudogene TRBV3-2); D may be TRBD1 (6 bases). The germline V and J ends were trimmed by 1 base and 5 bases, with 14 bases remaining between them. The CDR3 loop spans 15 amino acids. CDR1 and CDR2 (germline): LGHDT, YNNKEL (reference sequence). The chain's CDR3 is CASSQALGGFETQYF. CDR3 bases: TGTGCCAGCAGCCAAGCCCTAGGGGGTTTCGAGACCCAGTACTTC.

This chain uses TRBV7-3 with TRBJ1-1, with 9 bases aligning to TRBD1. With 6 bases clipped from V and 6 bases from J, the junction kept 5 bases outside the gene matches. Germline V gives CDR1 SGHTA, CDR2 FQGTGA. The CDR3 is made up of 13 amino acids. The CDR3: CASRGQGSPEAFF. As DNA, the CDR3 is TGTGCCAGCAGGGGACAGGGTAGCCCTGAAGCTTTCTTT.

The chain joins TRBV3-1 (or the pseudogene TRBV3-2) to TRBJ1-6; D gene uncertain. From germline, CDR1 is LGHDT and CDR2 YNNKEL (reference sequence). With 0 bases removed from V and 10 bases from J, the gap between germline ends came to 7 bases. The CDR3 is 13 residues long. The CDR3 protein is CASSQDPRSPLHF. In DNA, the CDR3 is TGTGCCAGCAGCCAAGATCCCAGGTCACCCCTCCACTTT.

This clone showed up just once. The chain joins TRBV7-8 to TRBJ1-2; D remains unclear. CDR3 length equals 11 residues. Germline V gene data show CDR1 as SGHVS and CDR2 as FQNEAQ. V lost 5 bases and J lost 7, with 8 bases in between. The CDR3 sequence is CASSTVSGYTF. DNA for the CDR3: TGTGCCAGCAGCACAGTGAGTGGCTACACCTTC.

This clone occurred once. This sequence joins TRBV9 and TRBJ2-3; TRBD1 matches 7 bases. Germline loops: CDR1 SGDLS, CDR2 YYNGEE. The CDR3 runs 15 residues. V lost 2 bases and J lost 4; bases outside the gene matches: 7. The CDR3 spells CASSVGDRDADTQYF. The DNA for the CDR3 is TGTGCCAGCAGCGTGGGAGACAGGGACGCAGATACGCAGTATTTT.

V gene TRBV5-1 combines with J gene TRBJ2-7; TRBD1 might be the D (6 bases). This CDR3 contains 14 residues. With 4 bases removed from V and 3 bases from J, the gap between germline ends came to 14 bases. CDR1 is SGHRS, CDR2 YFSETQ, per germline. CDR3 in DNA: TGCGCCAGCAGCGGGGACACCTTCGGCTACGAGCAGTACTTC. Its translation is CASSGDTFGYEQYF.

The rearrangement links TRBV25-1 to TRBJ2-7; D not resolved. The CDR3 has 13 residues. The germline V and J ends were trimmed by 2 bases and 5 bases, with 10 bases remaining between them. CDR1 MGHDK and CDR2 SYGVNS come from the germline V gene. In DNA, the CDR3 is TGTGCCAGCAGTGAAGAGTCATTCGACGAGCAGTACTTC. It translates to CASSEESFDEQYF.

The V gene is TRBV7-8, the J gene TRBJ2-2; TRBD1 matches at 7 bases. The CDR3 covers 17 residues. Trimming cost V 0 bases and J 4 bases; bases outside gene matches: 8. From germline, CDR1 is SGHVS and CDR2 FQNEAQ. The CDR3 DNA is TGTGCCAGCAGCTTAGCATTCCGACAGGGCCTCACCGGGGAGCTGTTTTTT. Encoded protein: CASSLAFRQGLTGELFF.

The chain recombines TRBV20-1 with TRBJ1-2, with D unclear. Germline CDR1 is DFQATT and CDR2 is SNEGSKA (reference sequence). The CDR3 spans 11 residues. CDR3 in DNA: TGCAGCTCCGGGAGCAACTATGGCTACACCTTC. It encodes CSSGSNYGYTF.

This chain joins TRBV23-1 and TRBJ2-1; maybe TRBD2 (6 bases). TRBV23-1 is an ORF; its function is uncertain. The germline V and J ends were trimmed by 8 bases and 5 bases, with 16 bases remaining between them. The CDR3 has 14 amino acids. The CDR3 coding sequence is TGCGCCAGCGCCCCGGGACTCCTCAACAATGAGCAGTTCTTC. The encoded protein is CASAPGLLNNEQFF.

V and J are TRBV24-1 and TRBJ2-7; no firm D call. Trimming removed 4 bases at V and 5 bases at J, with 11 bases between. The CDR3 is 13 residues long. CDR1 is KGHDR, CDR2 SFDVKD, per germline. CDR3 in amino acids: CATSDPRFNEQYF. CDR3 DNA sequence: TGTGCCACCAGTGACCCGAGGTTTAACGAGCAGTACTTC.

This clone was seen once. The gene calls are TRBV5-1 and TRBJ1-2, with D unresolved. The CDR3 has 13 residues. Between the trimmed V and J ends, which lost 2 bases and 3 bases, there was a span of 8 bases. Germline CDR1 SGHRS, CDR2 YFSETQ. CDR3 DNA: TGCGCCAGCAGCTTCTTTGAGCACTATGGCTACACCTTC. Its protein is CASSFFEHYGYTF.

CDR3 protein: CASSPQGTGVGEQYF. CDR3 nucleotide sequence: TGTGCCAGCAGCCCCCAGGGGACAGGGGTGGGGGAGCAGTACTTC. V usage is TRBV11-2 and J usage is TRBJ2-7; 10 bases align to TRBD1. CDR1 SGHAT and CDR2 FQNNGV come from the germline V gene. This CDR3 spans 15 amino acids. J gave up 7 bases and V 5 bases, and 11 bases lay outside the gene matches.

The table lists this clone with a few counts. The chain recombines TRBV12-5 with TRBJ1-3; 10 bases line up with TRBD1. The CDR3 totals 17 residues. Losses at the gene ends were 8 bases for V and 3 bases for J; bases not matched to a gene: 13. Germline-derived CDR1 and CDR2 are LGHNT and FRNRAP. The CDR3 here is CASFFRAGTGDGNTIYF. DNA for the CDR3: TGTGCTAGTTTCTTTCGAGCCGGGACAGGGGATGGAAACACCATATATTTT.

V and J are TRBV7-3 and TRBJ2-3; 11 bases are a match to TRBD1. Germline V gene lookup returns CDR1 SGHTA and CDR2 FQGTGA. J was trimmed by 5 bases and V by 4 bases; bases with no gene match: 8. The CDR3 loop spans 16 amino acids. The CDR3 reads CASSSRTGGALDTQYF. The CDR3 DNA reads as TGTGCCAGCAGCTCGAGGACAGGGGGCGCGCTAGATACGCAGTATTTT.

This chain links TRBV25-1 with TRBJ1-1; TRBD1 might be the D (5 bases). Germline lookup yields CDR1 MGHDK and CDR2 SYGVNS. The CDR3 is 15 amino acids. The V gene lost 0 bases and the J gene lost 7 bases, with 15 bases spanning the gap. The DNA for the CDR3 is TGTGCCAGCAGTGAATATTCCCGGGACGGGAGTGAAGCTTTCTTT. Residues: CASSEYSRDGSEAFF.